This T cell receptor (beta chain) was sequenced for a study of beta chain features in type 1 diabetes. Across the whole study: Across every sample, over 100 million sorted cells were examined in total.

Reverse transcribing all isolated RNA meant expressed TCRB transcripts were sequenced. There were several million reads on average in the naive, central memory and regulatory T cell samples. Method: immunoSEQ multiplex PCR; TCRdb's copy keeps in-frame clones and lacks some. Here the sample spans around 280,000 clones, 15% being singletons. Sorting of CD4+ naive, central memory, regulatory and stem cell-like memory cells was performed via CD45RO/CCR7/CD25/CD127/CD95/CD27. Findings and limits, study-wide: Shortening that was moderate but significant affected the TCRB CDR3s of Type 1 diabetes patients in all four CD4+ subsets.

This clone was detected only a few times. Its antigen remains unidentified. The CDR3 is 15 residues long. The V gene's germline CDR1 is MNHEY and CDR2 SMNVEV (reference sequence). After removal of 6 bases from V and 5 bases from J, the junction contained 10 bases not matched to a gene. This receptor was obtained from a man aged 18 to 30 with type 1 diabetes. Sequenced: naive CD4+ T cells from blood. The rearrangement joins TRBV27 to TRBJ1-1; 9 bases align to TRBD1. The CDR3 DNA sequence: TGTGCCAGCAGGATTCCGGGACAGGGAGTTACTGAAGCTTTCTTT. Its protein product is CASRIPGQGVTEAFF.